The clone carrying this TCR beta chain occurred a few times. Losses at the gene ends were 4 bases for V and 2 bases for J; bases not matched to a gene: 7. CDR1 and CDR2 from the germline V gene are LGHNT and FRNRAP. The CDR3 is 15 residues long. The sample belongs to a study of T cells in Graves' hyperthyroidism and ophthalmopathy. The CDR3 regions of TCR beta were amplified from RNA transcripts. TCR CDR3 underwent first-round RT-PCR with the HTBI primer set. TCRdb ran MiXCR on the multiplex PCR reads and lists one entry per CDR3 protein. The repertoire holds hundreds of thousands of distinct CDR3 sequences, with roughly a sixth as singletons.

The chain couples TRBV12-5 to TRBJ2-5; 7 bases match TRBD1. The sample taken for sequencing was blood. The source is a woman aged 45-65 years with Graves' hyperthyroidism that later progressed to Graves' ophthalmopathy. The CDR3 reads CASGSTGFPQETQYF. As DNA, the CDR3 is TGTGCTAGTGGTTCGACAGGGTTTCCACAAGAGACCCAGTACTTC. Full variable domain (missing parts from reference TRBV12-5 and TRBJ2-5): DARVTQTPRHKVTEMGQEVTMRCQPILGHNTVFWYRQTMMQGLELLAYFRNRAPLDDSGMPKDRFSAEMPDATLATLKIQPSEPRDSAVYFCASGSTGFPQETQYFGPGTRLLVL.